Listed here are 24 T cell receptor beta chains from one sample, sequenced in a study of cytomegalovirus exposure and HLA in healthy donors. The PCR made use of 60 Vbeta and 13 Jbeta primers. TCRdb's copy holds only in-frame clones and misses some; the assay was immunoSEQ multiplex PCR. The sample carries about 89,000 clones, over 60% recorded once. The sequencing input was PBMCs. The receptors stem from a man aged 30-40 years in good health and CMV-seronegative.

The V and J genes are TRBV5-5 and TRBJ2-7; the match to TRBD1 covers 7 bases. This CDR3 contains 15 residues. From germline, CDR1 is SGHKS and CDR2 YYEKEE (reference sequence). With V trimmed by 4 bases and J by 2 bases, 9 bases remained unmatched. This CDR3 reads CASSPKTGSPYEQYF. CDR3 sequence (DNA): TGTGCCAGCAGCCCAAAGACAGGGAGCCCCTACGAGCAGTACTTC. The entire variable domain, with the rest obtained from reference TRBV5-5 and TRBJ2-7, is as follows: DAGVTQSPTHLIKTRGQQVTLRCSPISGHKSVSWYQQVLGQGPQFIFQYYEKEERGRGNFPDRFSARQFPNYSSELNVNALLLGDSALYLCASSPKTGSPYEQYFGPGTRLTVT.

V and J are TRBV9 and TRBJ2-5; tentatively, D is TRBD1 (5 bases). Germline lookup yields CDR1 SGDLS and CDR2 YYNGEE. The CDR3 runs 14 residues. V lost 0 bases, J lost 9 bases, and 15 bases lay in between. The CDR3 DNA sequence: TGTGCCAGCAGCGTAGAAGCCAGGGAAGGGGCCCAGTACTTC. It specifies CASSVEAREGAQYF.

As concerns this clone: The junction departs from the called germline gene at one end, perhaps through a read error. The chain couples TRBV7-9 to TRBJ1-3, with unresolved D. The CDR3 spans 14 residues. Germline CDR1 is SEHNR and CDR2 is FQNEAQ (reference sequence). The CDR3 loop is CASSITVTGSTIYF. In nucleotides, the CDR3 is TGTGCCAGCAGCATAACAGTCACTGGAAGCACCATATATTTT.

The chain employs TRBV5-4 and TRBJ1-1; 8 bases fit TRBD1. CDR3 length: 12 residues. Germline CDR1 SGHNT, CDR2 YYREEE (reference sequence). The ends lost 4 bases at V and 8 bases at J; junction bases unmatched: 4. The CDR3 loop is CASSLGDREAFF. CDR3 DNA sequence: TGTGCCAGCAGCCTCGGGGACAGGGAAGCTTTCTTT.

V is TRBV2 and J is TRBJ1-2; TRBD1 matches at 10 bases. Trimming at V came to 2 bases and at J to 7 bases, leaving 1 base not matched to a gene. This CDR3 region has 13 residues. The germline CDR1 and CDR2 sequences are SNHLY and FYNNEI. In DNA form, the CDR3 reads TGTGCCAGCAGTGAAAGGGACAGGGGTGGCTACACCTTC. It encodes CASSERDRGGYTF.

Regarding this clone: One end of the junction fails to match germline, which may point to a read error. This rearrangement joins TRBV7-9 to TRBJ1-1, with TRBD1 matching over 8 bases. The CDR3 is made up of 17 amino acids. The germline CDR1 and CDR2 sequences are SEHNR and FQNEAQ (reference sequence). The CDR3 DNA follows: TGTGCCAACAGCCTAAGGGCGGACAGGGTGGAGAACACTGAAGCTTTCTTT. Its translation: CANSLRADRVENTEAFF.

This clone appeared a few times. The chain uses TRBV2 and TRBJ2-5; 7 bases align to TRBD1. V lost 2 bases, J lost 2 bases, and 5 bases stayed unmatched. CDR1 and CDR2 from the germline V gene are SNHLY and FYNNEI. The CDR3 is 15 amino acids. The CDR3 here is CASSESTGRQETQYF. The CDR3, as DNA: TGTGCCAGCAGTGAATCGACAGGGAGACAAGAGACCCAGTACTTC.

This clone turned up a few times. The chain uses TRBV6-5 and TRBJ1-1, with TRBD1 as a possible D gene (6 bases). Germline V gene lookup returns CDR1 MNHEY and CDR2 SVGAGI. The CDR3 runs 14 residues. Trimming cost V 6 bases and J 2 bases, with 13 bases left between them. The CDR3 reads CASSDGQQNTEAFF. The CDR3 nucleotides are TGTGCCAGCAGCGACGGACAGCAAAACACTGAAGCTTTCTTT.

V and J are TRBV7-8 and TRBJ1-2, with D perhaps TRBD1 (6 bases). The CDR3 has 17 amino acids. Germline values: CDR1 SGHVS, CDR2 FQNEAQ. Deletions cut 2 bases from V and 1 base from J, with 17 bases between. The CDR3 DNA reads as TGTGCCAGCAGCTTACAGGGGACCGCTTCTTTTAACTATGGCTACACCTTC. Translated, it gives CASSLQGTASFNYGYTF.

This clone has more than one count but fewer than ten. The chain joins TRBV7-9 to TRBJ1-1; the match to TRBD1 covers 7 bases. The CDR3 loop spans 16 amino acids. Trimming at V came to 5 bases and at J to 3 bases, leaving 12 bases not matched to a gene. Germline lookup yields CDR1 SEHNR and CDR2 FQNEAQ (reference sequence). In nucleotides, the CDR3 is TGTGCCAGCAGCCTGACCCGGACAGGCGGGGACACTGAAGCTTTCTTT. It codes for CASSLTRTGGDTEAFF.

This clone was seen a handful of times. The rearrangement joins TRBV5-1 to TRBJ2-1, with 14 bases aligning to TRBD2. With V trimmed by 3 bases and J by 0 bases, 5 bases remained unmatched. Germline lookup yields CDR1 SGHRS and CDR2 YFSETQ. The CDR3 consists of 18 residues. CDR3 coding DNA: TGCGCCAGCAGCTCGGGACTAGCGGGAGAGGCCTCCTACAATGAGCAGTTCTTC. It is translated as CASSSGLAGEASYNEQFF.

V usage is TRBV19 and J usage is TRBJ1-3; TRBD1 matches at 7 bases. The J segment lost 2 bases and the V segment lost 4 bases, leaving 5 bases of the junction unmatched. This CDR3 contains 15 residues. Germline CDR1 and CDR2: LNHDA and SQIVND (reference sequence). The CDR3 nucleotides read TGTGCCAGTAGTACCTCCGGGACAGCTGGAAACACCATATATTTT. Translation: CASSTSGTAGNTIYF.

The chain is built from TRBV28 and TRBJ1-1; the D is unclear. Germline lookup yields CDR1 MDHEN and CDR2 SYDVKM. Trimming took off 8 bases at V and 1 base at J, with 8 bases between the two ends. This CDR3 comprises 12 residues. The CDR3 nucleotides read TGTGCCAGCCGCGCTGGGAACACTGAAGCTTTCTTT. Protein product: CASRAGNTEAFF.

The chain uses TRBV5-4 and TRBJ2-1; D call uncertain. Germline CDR1 SGHNT, CDR2 YYREEE (reference sequence). The V end was cut by 0 bases, the J end by 2 bases, with 9 bases between. The CDR3 covers 15 residues. The DNA for the CDR3 is TGTGCCAGCAGCTTGGACACCCGAACCTACAATGAGCAGTTCTTC. Amino acids: CASSLDTRTYNEQFF.

The V gene is TRBV5-1, the J gene TRBJ2-6, with TRBD2 as a possible D gene (5 bases). Trimming removed 0 bases at V and 10 bases at J, with 8 bases between. Per germline, CDR1 SGHRS and CDR2 YFSETQ. The CDR3 has 13 amino acids. The CDR3 region has the DNA TGCGCCAGCAGCTTGGACGGGATTAACGTCCTGACTTTC. Amino acid sequence: CASSLDGINVLTF.

The V call is TRBV15, the J call TRBJ2-5, with 7 nucleotides matching TRBD1. Germline V gene sequence: CDR1 LNHNV, CDR2 YYDKDF (reference sequence). V was pared by 0 bases and J by 2 bases, with 6 bases of the junction left unmatched. This CDR3 has 16 residues. The CDR3 sequence is CATSRDRGSAQETQYF. CDR3 in DNA: TGTGCCACCAGCAGAGACAGGGGGTCGGCACAAGAGACCCAGTACTTC.

CDR3 amino acids: CASIQNSGANVLTF. The CDR3 bases are TGTGCCAGTATTCAGAACTCTGGGGCCAACGTCCTGACTTTC. The chain combines TRBV19 with TRBJ2-6; D call uncertain. Looked up from germline, CDR1 is LNHDA and CDR2 is SQIVND (reference sequence). The V gene lost 7 bases and the J gene lost 0 bases, with 7 bases spanning the gap. This CDR3 contains 14 residues.

This clone was detected a few times. This sequence joins TRBV27 and TRBJ1-5; 8 nucleotides line up with TRBD1. V trimming: 5 bases; J trimming: 6 bases; junction bases outside the gene matches: 3. This CDR3 contains 13 residues. Germline lookup yields CDR1 MNHEY and CDR2 SMNVEV (reference sequence). CDR3 protein: CASSQGARQPQHF. The CDR3 DNA reads as TGTGCCAGCAGTCAGGGGGCTCGTCAGCCCCAGCATTTT.

The V gene is TRBV5-1, the J gene TRBJ2-1, with D possibly being TRBD2 (6 bases). Germline V gene lookup returns CDR1 SGHRS and CDR2 YFSETQ. This CDR3 comprises 15 residues. V lost 0 bases, J lost 9 bases, and 16 bases lay in between. The CDR3 sequence is CASSLEGRDGSEQFF. The CDR3 DNA reads as TGCGCCAGCAGCTTGGAAGGCAGGGACGGGAGTGAGCAGTTCTTC.

The rearrangement links TRBV6-5 to TRBJ1-2; unclear D gene. Germline CDR1 is MNHEY and CDR2 is SVGAGI. V gave up 6 bases and J gave up 4 bases, with 12 bases separating them. CDR3 length: 13 residues. The CDR3 sequence is CASRRAASYGYTF. The CDR3 region has the DNA TGTGCCAGCAGGAGGGCCGCGAGCTATGGCTACACCTTC.

In DNA, the CDR3 is TGTGCCAGCAGCGTGGCCCAGGACACCGGGGAGCTGTTTTTT. Amino acids: CASSVAQDTGELFF. The rearrangement links TRBV9 to TRBJ2-2, with unresolved D. The CDR3 consists of 14 residues. Per germline, CDR1 SGDLS and CDR2 YYNGEE. Trimming took off 2 bases at V and 3 bases at J, with 8 bases between the two ends.

The rearrangement joins TRBV5-4 to TRBJ1-3; unclear D gene. Per germline, CDR1 SGHNT and CDR2 YYREEE (reference sequence). The CDR3 has 15 amino acids. V lost 2 bases and J 0 bases, leaving 9 bases between the germline ends. In DNA form, the CDR3 reads TGTGCCAGCAGCTTCCGACAAAACTCTGGAAACACCATATATTTT. This encodes CASSFRQNSGNTIYF.

In DNA, the CDR3 is TGTGCCACCAGCAGAGACAGGGTTGACTATAATTCACCCCTCCACTTT. Translation gives CATSRDRVDYNSPLHF. The genes are TRBV15 and TRBJ1-6, with D possibly TRBD1 on 5 matching bases. The V and J ends lost 0 bases and 3 bases respectively, with 9 bases between them. From germline, CDR1 is LNHNV and CDR2 YYDKDF (reference sequence). CDR3 length: 16 residues.

V and J are TRBV5-4 and TRBJ2-3; weak D call: TRBD1 (5 bases). This CDR3 is built from 17 residues. Between the trimmed V and J ends, which lost 0 bases and 2 bases, there was a span of 16 bases. Germline V gene lookup returns CDR1 SGHNT and CDR2 YYREEE (reference sequence). For the CDR3, the DNA is TGTGCCAGCAGCTTGGGCCCAGGGTCCGGCGACACAGATACGCAGTATTTT. Translated: CASSLGPGSGDTDTQYF. The full variable domain, rest sourced from reference TRBV5-4 and TRBJ2-3, is ETGVTQSPTHLIKTRGQQVTLRCSSQSGHNTVSWYQQALGQGPQFIFQYYREEENGRGNFPPRFSGLQFPNYSSELNVNALELDDSALYLCASSLGPGSGDTDTQYFGPGTRLTVL.